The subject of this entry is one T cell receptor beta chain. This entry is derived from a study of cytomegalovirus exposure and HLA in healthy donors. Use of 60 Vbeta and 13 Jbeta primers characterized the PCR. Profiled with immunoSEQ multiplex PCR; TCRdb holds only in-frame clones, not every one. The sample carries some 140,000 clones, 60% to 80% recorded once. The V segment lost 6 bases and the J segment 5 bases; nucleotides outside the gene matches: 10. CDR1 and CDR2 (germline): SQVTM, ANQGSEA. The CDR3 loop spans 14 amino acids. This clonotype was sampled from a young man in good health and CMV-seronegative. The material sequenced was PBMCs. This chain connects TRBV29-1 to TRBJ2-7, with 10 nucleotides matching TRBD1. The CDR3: CSVASGTGANEQYF. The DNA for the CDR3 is TGCAGCGTAGCTTCCGGGACAGGGGCTAACGAGCAGTACTTC.